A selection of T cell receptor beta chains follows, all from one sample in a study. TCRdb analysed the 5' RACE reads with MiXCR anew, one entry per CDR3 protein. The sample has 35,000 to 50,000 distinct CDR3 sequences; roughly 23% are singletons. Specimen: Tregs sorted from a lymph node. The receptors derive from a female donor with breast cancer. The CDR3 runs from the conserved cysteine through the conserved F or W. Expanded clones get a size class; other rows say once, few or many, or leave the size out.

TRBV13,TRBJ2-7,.,CASSKTGGYYEQYF
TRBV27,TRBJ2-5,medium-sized,CASSFVGEGETQYF
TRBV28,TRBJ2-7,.,CASSDWGGEQYF
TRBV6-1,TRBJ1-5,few,CASSEVRNQPQHF
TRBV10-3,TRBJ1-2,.,CAISEWGTGF
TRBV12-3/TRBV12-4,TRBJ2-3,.,CASGQSSTDTQYF
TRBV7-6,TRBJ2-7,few,CASSLRPLIGEQYF
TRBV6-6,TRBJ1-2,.,CASSYGTGVSSGYTF
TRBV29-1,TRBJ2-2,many,CSVSTRGDTGELFF
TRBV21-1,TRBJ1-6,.,CASSTRTGHSPLHF
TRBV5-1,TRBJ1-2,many,CASSLIRTDYYGYTF
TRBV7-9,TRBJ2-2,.,CASSVQDFNTGELFF
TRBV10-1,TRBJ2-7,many,CASSEVTTLDEQYF
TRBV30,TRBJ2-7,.,CAWSGGVTTGEQYF
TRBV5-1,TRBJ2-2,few,CASSLSGRRELFF
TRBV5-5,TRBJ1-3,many,CASSYGGFGNTIYF
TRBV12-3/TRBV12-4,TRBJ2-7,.,CASSLAWRGDEQYF
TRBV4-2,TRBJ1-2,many,CASSQDSDSYYGYTF
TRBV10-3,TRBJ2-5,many,CAISDKGTQYF
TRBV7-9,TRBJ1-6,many,CASSLMAENSPLHF
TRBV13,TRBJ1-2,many,CASSSYWVTNYGYTF
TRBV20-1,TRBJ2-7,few,CSARSEDRGPYEQYF
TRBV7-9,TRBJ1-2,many,CASSLVEGQDGYTF
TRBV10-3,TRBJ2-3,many,CAISETVSDTQYF